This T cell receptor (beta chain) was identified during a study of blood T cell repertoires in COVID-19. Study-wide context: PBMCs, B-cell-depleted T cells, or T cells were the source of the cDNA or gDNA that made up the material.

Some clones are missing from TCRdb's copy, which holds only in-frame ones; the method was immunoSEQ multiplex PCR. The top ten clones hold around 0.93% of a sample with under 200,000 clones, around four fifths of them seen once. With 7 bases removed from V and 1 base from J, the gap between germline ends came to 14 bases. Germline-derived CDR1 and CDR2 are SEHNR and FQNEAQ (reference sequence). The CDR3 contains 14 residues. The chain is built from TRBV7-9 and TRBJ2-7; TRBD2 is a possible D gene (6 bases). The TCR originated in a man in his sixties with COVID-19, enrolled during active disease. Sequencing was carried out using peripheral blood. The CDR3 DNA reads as TGTGCCAGCATCCGAACCGGGGGATCCTACGAGCAGTACTTC. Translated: CASIRTGGSYEQYF.